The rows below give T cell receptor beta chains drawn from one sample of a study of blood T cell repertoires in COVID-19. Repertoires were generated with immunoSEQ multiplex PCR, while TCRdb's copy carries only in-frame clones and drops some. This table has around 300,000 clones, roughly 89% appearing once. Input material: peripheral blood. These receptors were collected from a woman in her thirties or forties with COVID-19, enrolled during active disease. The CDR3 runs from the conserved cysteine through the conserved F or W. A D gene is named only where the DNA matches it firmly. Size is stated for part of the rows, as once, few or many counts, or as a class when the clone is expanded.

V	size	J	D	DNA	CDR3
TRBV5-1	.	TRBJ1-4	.	TGCGCCAGCAGCTTGGGCACGGGGGACGAAAAACTGTTTTTT	CASSLGTGDEKLFF
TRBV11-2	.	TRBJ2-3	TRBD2	TGTGCCAGCAGCCTTCGGAGCGGGGGGGCCGAAGATACGCAGTATTTT	CASSLRSGGAEDTQYF
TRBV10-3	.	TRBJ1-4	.	TGTGCCATCAGTGAGTCGAGACAGGCGGGCGAAAAACTGTTTTTT	CAISESRQAGEKLFF
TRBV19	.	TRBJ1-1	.	TGTGCCAGTAGGTGGGACAAGGGAATGATGGGGACTGAAGCTTTCTTT	CASRWDKGMMGTEAFF
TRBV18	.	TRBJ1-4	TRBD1	TGTGCCAGCTCACCAGGGGACAGGGACGAAAAACTGTTTTTT	CASSPGDRDEKLFF
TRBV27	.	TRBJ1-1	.	TGTGCCAGCAGTCTACAACAGGGTTTGAACACTGAAGCTTTCTTT	CASSLQQGLNTEAFF
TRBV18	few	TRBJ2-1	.	TGTGCCAGCTCACCAGACGGGAGCTCCTACAATGAGCAGTTCTTC	CASSPDGSSYNEQFF
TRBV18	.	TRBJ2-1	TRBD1	TGTGCCAGCTCACCACCGGCAGGGGGTGTCTTCAATGAGCAGTTCTTC	CASSPPAGGVFNEQFF
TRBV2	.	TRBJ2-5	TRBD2	TGTGCCAGCAGTGAGCCTAGCGGGGGGTCTGAGACCCAGTACTTC	CASSEPSGGSETQYF
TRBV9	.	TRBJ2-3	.	TGTGCCAGCAGCGTGAGAGGACTGTGGTCGGCAGATACGCAGTATTTT	CASSVRGLWSADTQYF
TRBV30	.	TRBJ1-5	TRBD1	TGTGCCTGGAGTGTAGGGACAGGGGTTCAGCCCCAGCATTTT	CAWSVGTGVQPQHF
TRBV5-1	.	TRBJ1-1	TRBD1	TGCGCCAGCAGCTTGGGAGGCGGGACAGGGAACACTGAAGCTTTCTTT	CASSLGGGTGNTEAFF
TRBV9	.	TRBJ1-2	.	TGTGCCAGCAGCCCCCAAGTAAACCGTCACAGGGGCTACACCTTC	CASSPQVNRHRGYTF
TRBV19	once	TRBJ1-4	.	TGTGCCAGTAAGCAGGGGAACTTTGCAACTAATGAAAAACTGTTTTTT	CASKQGNFATNEKLFF
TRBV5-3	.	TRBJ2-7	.	TGTGCCAGAAGCTTGGCTTACGAGCAGTACTTC	CARSLAYEQYF
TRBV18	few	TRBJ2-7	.	TGTGCCAGCTCACCAATCGAGGGCGGCGGCGAGCAGTACTTC	CASSPIEGGGEQYF
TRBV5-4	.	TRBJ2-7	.	TGTGCCAGCAGCTTGCAGGCGCGCTCCTACGAGCAGTACTTC	CASSLQARSYEQYF
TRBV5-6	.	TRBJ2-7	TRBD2	TGTGCCAGCAGCTTGCTGACAGGACTAAGCGGGAGGCCCTCCTACGAGCAGTACTTC	CASSLLTGLSGRPSYEQYF
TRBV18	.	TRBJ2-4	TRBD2	TGTGCCAGCTCACCGTGGACTAGTCGATTAAAGGAGAACATTCAGTACTTC	CASSPWTSRLKENIQYF
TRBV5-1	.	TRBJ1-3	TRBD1	TGCGCCAGCAGCTTGGTCGGGACAGGGGGCTCCACCATATATTTT	CASSLVGTGGSTIYF
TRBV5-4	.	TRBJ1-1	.	TGTGCCAGCAGCTCAATTACAGCGAACACTGAAGCTTTCTTT	CASSSITANTEAFF
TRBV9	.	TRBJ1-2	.	TGTGCCAGCAGCGTAGGGGCGGGAGGGGGTGATGGCTACACCTTC	CASSVGAGGGDGYTF
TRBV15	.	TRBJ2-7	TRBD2	TGTGCCACCAGCAGAGATCCCCCTCTGGCTAGCGGCTCCTACGAGCAGTACTTC	CATSRDPPLASGSYEQYF
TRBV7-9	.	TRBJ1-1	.	TGTGCCAGCACCCTACTAGGGAACACTGAAGCTTTCTTT	CASTLLGNTEAFF
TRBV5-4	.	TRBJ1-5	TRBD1	TGTGCCAGCGGCCAGGGGGGTAACAATCAGCCCCAGCATTTT	CASGQGGNNQPQHF
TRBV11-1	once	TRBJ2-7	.	TGTGCCAGCAGTGAACAGGGGATTAGCGGCTACGAGCAGTACTTC	CASSEQGISGYEQYF
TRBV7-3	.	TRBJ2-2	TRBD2	TGTGCCAGCAGCTGGGGACTAGCGACCACCGGGGAGCTGTTTTTT	CASSWGLATTGELFF
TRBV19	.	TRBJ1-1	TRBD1	TGTGCCAGTAGTCTCAGGGGGTTGAACACTGAAGCTTTCTTT	CASSLRGLNTEAFF
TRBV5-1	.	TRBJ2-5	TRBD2	TGCGCCAGCAGCGGACTAGAGCAAGAGACCCAGTACTTC	CASSGLEQETQYF
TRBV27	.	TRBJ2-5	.	TGTGCCAGACCGGCGAGGGAATACCAAGAGACCCAGTACTTC	CARPAREYQETQYF
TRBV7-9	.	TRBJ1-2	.	TGTGCCAGCAGCTTAGATGGACACAAGAGGTCGGATGGCTACACCTTC	CASSLDGHKRSDGYTF
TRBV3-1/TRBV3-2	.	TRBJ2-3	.	TGTGCCAGCAGCCAAACGGGGGGCGAGGATACGCAGTATTTT	CASSQTGGEDTQYF
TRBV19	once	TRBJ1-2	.	TGTGCCAGTAGTATAGATCGGGTGGGCTACACCTTC	CASSIDRVGYTF
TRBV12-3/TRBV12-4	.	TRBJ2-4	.	TGTGCCAGCAGTACCCCGGGGAAGCGGCGAATCTTC	CASSTPGKRRIF
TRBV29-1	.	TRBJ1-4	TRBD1	TGCAGCGCATCCTTAGGGACAGCTAAACTGTTTTTT	CSASLGTAKLFF
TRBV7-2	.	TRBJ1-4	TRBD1	TGTGCCAGCAGCTTAGTAGGGGGCTCTAATGAAAAACTGTTTTTT	CASSLVGGSNEKLFF
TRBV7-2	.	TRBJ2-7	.	TGTGCCAGCAGCGATCCAAACAGGTCCTACGAGCAGTACTTC	CASSDPNRSYEQYF
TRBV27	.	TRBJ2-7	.	TGTGCCAGCAGTGATTACAGGGTCCGCGAGCAGTACTTC	CASSDYRVREQYF
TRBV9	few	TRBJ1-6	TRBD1	TGTGCCAGCAGCCCGAGACAGGGGGACAATTCACCCCTCCACTTT	CASSPRQGDNSPLHF
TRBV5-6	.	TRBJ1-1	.	TGTGCCAGCAGCTTGATGGTAGGGGGTCGAGCTTTCTTT	CASSLMVGGRAFF
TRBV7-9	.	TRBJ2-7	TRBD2	TGTGCCAGCAGCGGGACTAGCGGGAGAATGAACGAGCAGTACTTC	CASSGTSGRMNEQYF
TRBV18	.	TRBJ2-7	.	TGTGCCAGCTCACCACCGGGCAGGGACGAGCAGTACTTC	CASSPPGRDEQYF
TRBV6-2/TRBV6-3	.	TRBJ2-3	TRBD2	TGTGCCAGCAGTCCAATGGCGGCGGGAGTGGGAACAGATACGCAGTATTTT	CASSPMAAGVGTDTQYF
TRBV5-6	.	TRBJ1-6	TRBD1	TGTGCCAGCAGCTTTGACAGGGCTGGAAATTCACCCCTCCACTTT	CASSFDRAGNSPLHF
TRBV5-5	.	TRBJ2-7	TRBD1	TGTGCCAGCAGCTTGGGGTGGTCGACAGGGGGCTCCTACGAGCAGTACTTC	CASSLGWSTGGSYEQYF
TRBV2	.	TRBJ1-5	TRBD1	TGTGCCAGCGAAGCGCAGGGGGTCAATCAGCCCCAGCATTTT	CASEAQGVNQPQHF
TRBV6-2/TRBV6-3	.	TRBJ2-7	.	TGTGCCAGCAGTTATTACGGGAGACACGAGCAGTACTTC	CASSYYGRHEQYF
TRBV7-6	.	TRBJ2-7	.	TGTGCCAGCAGCTTAGTCTTGAGGGGGGGTGAGCAGTACTTC	CASSLVLRGGEQYF
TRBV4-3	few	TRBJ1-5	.	TGCGCCAGCATGATAGGGAGGCATCAGCCCCAGCATTTT	CASMIGRHQPQHF
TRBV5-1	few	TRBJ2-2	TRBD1	TGCGCCAGCAGCTTAACCGGGACAGGGAAGAGGTTTTTT	CASSLTGTGKRFF
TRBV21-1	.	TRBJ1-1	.	TGTGCCAGCCGGAGGACAGGGGTAATGTATACTGAAGCTTTCTTT	CASRRTGVMYTEAFF
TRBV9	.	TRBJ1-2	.	TGTGCCAGCAGCCCGACCGGGGACTATGGCTACACCTTC	CASSPTGDYGYTF
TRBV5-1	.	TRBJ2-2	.	TGCGCCAGCACTAAACCTCAAGCCGGGGTTGCCGGGGAGCTGTTTTTT	CASTKPQAGVAGELFF
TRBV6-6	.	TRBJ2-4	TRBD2	TGTGCCAGCAGTCCCCGTTGGCGGGAGGACGCCAAAAACATTCAGTACTTC	CASSPRWREDAKNIQYF
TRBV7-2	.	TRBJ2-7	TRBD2	TGTGCCAGCAGCTTAAAAGGGACTAGCCCCATTCAGCAGTACTTC	CASSLKGTSPIQQYF
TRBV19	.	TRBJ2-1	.	TGTGCCAGTAGTCTTTTTTCTAGAGACAGTTCCTACAATGAGCAGTTCTTC	CASSLFSRDSSYNEQFF
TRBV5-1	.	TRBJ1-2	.	TGCGCCAGCAGCTTGGACCGCCCCGGGGGCTACACCTTC	CASSLDRPGGYTF